The 20 T cell receptor beta chains below all came from one sample that was sequenced in a study of blood T cell repertoires in COVID-19. Libraries were prepared by immunoSEQ multiplex PCR; TCRdb keeps only in-frame clonotypes and omits some of them. The sample records approximately 180,000 clones, around 82% being singletons. The sample consisted of PBMCs or T cells enriched from blood (not recorded which). The receptors shown here come from a woman in her fifties or sixties with acute COVID-19.

The chain recombines TRBV18 with TRBJ2-5; tentative D call: TRBD2 (6 bases). Per the germline V gene, CDR1 is KGHSH and CDR2 is LQKENI. This CDR3 spans 14 amino acids. Trimming took off 8 bases at V and 5 bases at J, with 18 bases between the two ends. The CDR3 is CASTKPGGFETQYF. In nucleotides, the CDR3 is TGTGCCAGCACCAAACCCGGGGGATTCGAGACCCAGTACTTC.

The genes are TRBV28 and TRBJ1-1, with D tentatively TRBD1 (5 bases). The ends were cut back, 11 bases at V and 4 bases at J, with 11 bases in the middle. This CDR3 has 11 amino acids. Germline V gives CDR1 MDHEN, CDR2 SYDVKM. CDR3 loop: CAVGGRTEAFF. The CDR3 nucleotides read TGTGCCGTGGGGGGACGCACTGAAGCTTTCTTT.

This clone occurred once. This chain joins TRBV28 and TRBJ2-5; TRBD2 aligns across 7 bases. The CDR3 has 17 amino acids. Per germline, CDR1 MDHEN and CDR2 SYDVKM. V lost 7 bases to trimming and J lost 1 base; unmatched junction nucleotides: 15. CDR3 nucleotides: TGTGCCAGCAAGGGTCCGTCGGTAAGCGGGGCCCAAGAGACCCAGTACTTC. This translates into CASKGPSVSGAQETQYF.

The chain combines TRBV29-1 with TRBJ1-6, with a weak D call TRBD1 (5 bases). The length of the CDR3 is 13 residues. The germline gives CDR1 SQVTM, CDR2 ANQGSEA. Trimming removed 1 base from V and 7 bases from J, with 8 bases in between. The DNA for the CDR3 is TGCAGCGTTGAAGTGACAGTAAATTCACCCCTCCACTTT. This translates into CSVEVTVNSPLHF.

The genes are TRBV6-5 and TRBJ1-2; 8 nucleotides align to TRBD1. J gave up 3 bases and V 6 bases, and 6 bases lay outside the gene matches. The CDR3 sequence is 14 residues long. Germline CDR1 MNHEY, CDR2 SVGAGI. Here the CDR3 reads CASRVDREDYGYTF. In DNA, the CDR3 is TGTGCCAGCAGAGTGGACAGGGAAGACTATGGCTACACCTTC.

The chain joins TRBV30 to TRBJ2-3; D is undetermined. Trimming cost V 0 bases and J 8 bases, with 9 bases left between them. CDR1 and CDR2 from the germline V gene are GTSNPN and SVGIG (reference sequence). The CDR3 has 12 residues. CDR3 sequence (DNA): TGTGCCTGGAGTGTCCCCCCCGGTACGCAGTATTTT. Translating it yields CAWSVPPGTQYF.

This chain uses TRBV7-6 with TRBJ1-1, with D maybe TRBD1 (5 bases). V shed 1 base and J shed 3 bases, with 9 bases lying between them. CDR3 length: 14 residues. The germline gives CDR1 SGHVS, CDR2 FNYEAQ. CDR3 sequence reads: CASSLVQGYTEAFF. CDR3 nucleotide sequence: TGTGCCAGCAGCTTAGTCCAGGGCTACACTGAAGCTTTCTTT.

This sequence joins TRBV9 and TRBJ2-5; D uncertain. The V and J ends lost 0 bases and 2 bases respectively, with 5 bases between them. The CDR3 sequence is 13 residues long. The V gene's germline CDR1 is SGDLS and CDR2 YYNGEE. For the CDR3, the DNA is TGTGCCAGCAGCGTAGGGCCACAAGAGACCCAGTACTTC. Translating it yields CASSVGPQETQYF. The variable domain in full, completed from reference TRBV9 and TRBJ2-5, reads DSGVTQTPKHLITATGQRVTLRCSPRSGDLSVYWYQQSLDQGLQFLIQYYNGEERAKGNILERFSAQQFPDLHSELNLSSLELGDSALYFCASSVGPQETQYFGPGTRLLVL.

This rearrangement joins TRBV11-3 to TRBJ2-1; 10 positions agree with TRBD1. Germline CDR1 SGHNT, CDR2 YENEEA. The CDR3 is made up of 16 amino acids. Losses at the gene ends were 2 bases for V and 2 bases for J; bases not matched to a gene: 3. The CDR3 DNA reads TGTGCCAGCAGCTTACAAGGACAGGGGGCCTACAATGAGCAGTTCTTC. It specifies CASSLQGQGAYNEQFF.

This clone was picked up one time. The chain carries TRBV6-7 and TRBJ1-3; no firm D call. TRBV6-7 carries the ORF label, with uncertain function. V lost 7 bases and J 0 bases, leaving 13 bases between the germline ends. The CDR3 runs 15 residues. The CDR3 sequence: CASNDLRSSGNTIYF. CDR3 in DNA: TGTGCCAGCAACGACCTGCGGTCCTCTGGAAACACCATATATTTT.

This clone was counted many times. This sequence joins TRBV6-1 and TRBJ2-1, with 7 bases lining up with TRBD2. Germline V gives CDR1 MNHNS, CDR2 SASEGT. V lost 4 bases and J lost 3; bases outside the gene matches: 9. This CDR3 spans 16 amino acids. The CDR3 nucleotides are TGTGCCAGCAGTGCGAGCGGGGTGAACCGCTACAATGAGCAGTTCTTC. Translation gives CASSASGVNRYNEQFF.

V and J are TRBV29-1 and TRBJ2-5; a possible D gene is TRBD2 (7 bases). Trimming pared 4 bases from V and 5 bases from J, leaving 11 bases between. Per the germline V gene, CDR1 is SQVTM and CDR2 is ANQGSEA. The CDR3 runs to 12 residues. Here the CDR3 reads CSVAGGGETQYF. The CDR3 DNA follows: TGCAGCGTTGCGGGGGGCGGGGAGACCCAGTACTTC.

V is TRBV7-6 and J is TRBJ1-4; no firm D call. Germline CDR1 is SGHVS and CDR2 is FNYEAQ. The CDR3 is made up of 15 amino acids. V lost 2 bases to trimming and J lost 10 bases, with 17 bases between them. For the CDR3, the DNA is TGTGCCAGCAGCTTATGGCCGGGGTTTATACGAAAACTGTTTTTT. Translated, it gives CASSLWPGFIRKLFF.

This clone has a handful of counts. As DNA, the CDR3 is TGTGCCAGCAGGGGGGCAGGGCTGGATTTTGAGCCCCAGCATTTT. Protein sequence: CASRGAGLDFEPQHF. The V and J genes are TRBV6-6 and TRBJ1-5; perhaps TRBD1 as D (6 bases). CDR3 length equals 15 residues. The V gene lost 6 bases and the J gene lost 8 bases, with 20 bases spanning the gap. Germline CDR1 is MNHNY and CDR2 is SVGAGI (reference sequence).

The chain combines TRBV11-2 with TRBJ1-1, with D possibly TRBD1 on 5 matching bases. V gave up 0 bases and J gave up 2 bases, with 10 bases separating them. The germline V gene has CDR1 SGHAT and CDR2 FQNNGV. The CDR3 length is 15 residues. The CDR3 coding sequence is TGTGCCAGCAGCTTAGAGGGCAGGGTAAACACTGAAGCTTTCTTT. Translating it yields CASSLEGRVNTEAFF.

The chain combines TRBV4-2 with TRBJ2-4; 11 bases are shared with TRBD2. The CDR3 loop spans 18 amino acids. Germline V gene lookup returns CDR1 LGHNA and CDR2 YNFKEQ. The junction had 12 bases not matched to a gene; V was cut back by 2 bases and J by 6 bases. The CDR3 reads CASSQTSGGRAGLNIQYF. The DNA of the CDR3 is TGTGCCAGCAGCCAAACTAGCGGGGGCCGCGCTGGGTTAAACATTCAGTACTTC.

This chain connects TRBV19 to TRBJ1-2, with D perhaps matching TRBD1 (5 bases). V was shortened by 4 bases and J by 8 bases, with 17 bases between the two germline ends. Germline CDR1 is LNHDA and CDR2 is SQIVND (reference sequence). This CDR3 is 14 amino acids long. This chain's CDR3 is CASSKTGTVNGYTF. The CDR3 DNA reads as TGTGCCAGTAGTAAAACAGGTACCGTGAACGGCTACACCTTC.

V usage is TRBV9 and J usage is TRBJ1-6; TRBD1 matches 7 bases. Per the germline V gene, CDR1 is SGDLS and CDR2 is YYNGEE. This CDR3 spans 15 amino acids. V was pared by 4 bases and J by 7 bases, with 8 bases of the junction left unmatched. The CDR3: CASSPDRAGNSPLHF. CDR3 DNA: TGTGCCAGCAGCCCTGACAGGGCAGGCAATTCACCCCTCCACTTT.

The chain carries TRBV6-1 and TRBJ1-5; unclear D gene. Germline CDR1 and CDR2: MNHNS and SASEGT. Between the trimmed V and J ends, which lost 1 base and 6 bases, there was a span of 7 bases. The CDR3 totals 13 residues. CDR3 sequence: CASSEGNSQPQHF. CDR3 bases: TGTGCCAGCAGTGAAGGGAACAGTCAGCCCCAGCATTTT.

This chain connects TRBV7-7 to TRBJ2-5, with 15 bases identical to TRBD2. V was clipped by 3 bases and J by 5 bases; unmatched bases: 7. The CDR3 runs 17 residues. CDR1 is SSHAT and CDR2 is FNYEAQ in the germline V gene (reference sequence). CDR3 in amino acids: CASSFGTSGGLRETQYF. DNA of the CDR3: TGTGCCAGCAGCTTCGGGACTAGCGGGGGGTTGAGGGAGACCCAGTACTTC.